The text below deals with one TCR beta chain. The target antigen is unknown. The source of the sample is a study of T cells in Graves' hyperthyroidism and ophthalmopathy. Study-wide findings and caveats: From stable hyperthyroidism, ophthalmopathy was separated by a 13 V-J model. Most thyroid-expanded clonotypes above 0.001 were also found in blood.

Authors of the study amplified TCR beta CDR3 regions from RNA transcripts. Carried out on the TCR CDR3, a first-round RT-PCR used the HTBI primer set. TCRdb re-derived calls from the multiplex PCR reads in MiXCR, one entry per CDR3 protein. The table has some 270,000 distinct CDR3 sequences, 24% seen once; the top ten hold around 40%. V dropped 4 bases and J dropped 2 bases, with 9 bases sitting between them. The CDR3 runs to 13 residues. CDR1 is ENHRY and CDR2 is SYGVKD in the germline V gene. This TCR was recovered from a woman aged 40 to 49 with Graves' ophthalmopathy. The sequenced sample consisted of blood. V usage is TRBV10-3 and J usage is TRBJ2-7, with D maybe TRBD2 (5 bases). This CDR3 is CAISGGSPYEQYF. In nucleotides, the CDR3 is TGTGCCATCAGTGGAGGGAGTCCCTACGAGCAGTACTTC.